This is a list of T cell receptor beta chains from one sample in a study of cytomegalovirus exposure and HLA in healthy donors. Profiled with immunoSEQ multiplex PCR; TCRdb holds only in-frame clones, not every one. The table shows 100,000 to 150,000 clones, with approximately 84% occurring only once. The sample comprised PBMCs. These receptors all come from a man aged 18 to 29 in good health and CMV-seropositive. CDR3s include the opening cysteine and the closing phenylalanine or tryptophan. A D gene is named only where the DNA matches it firmly. Size values are once, few and many counts, or a class for expanded clones, and some rows have none.

D gene,J gene,V gene,clone size,CDR3 DNA,CDR3 protein
-,TRBJ2-5,TRBV7-4,-,TGTGCCAGCAGCTTTTCCCCGCAAGAGACCCAGTACTTC,CASSFSPQETQYF
-,TRBJ1-1,TRBV6-6,-,TGTGCCATCAGACGGGGTGAGTTAGGGACTGAAGCTTTCTTT,CAIRRGELGTEAFF
-,TRBJ1-2,TRBV27,-,TGTGCCAGCCCCCCGGCTAACTATGGCTACACCTTC,CASPPANYGYTF
-,TRBJ2-2,TRBV7-9,-,TGTGCCAGCAGCTTCTGGGCAGGTTCGAACACCGGGGAGCTGTTTTTT,CASSFWAGSNTGELFF
-,TRBJ2-5,TRBV7-9,-,TGTGCCAGCAGCTTAGTAGCAGAAGCCGCACAGTACTTC,CASSLVAEAAQYF
TRBD2,TRBJ2-2,TRBV15,-,TGTGCCACCAGCAGAGGGGCCTCCGGGACTAGAGGGAGGGAGCTGTTTTTT,CATSRGASGTRGRELFF
TRBD2,TRBJ2-7,TRBV4-1,-,TGCGCCAGCAGCCGAGAAGGGACTAGCGGGACCTACGAGCAGTACTTC,CASSREGTSGTYEQYF
TRBD1,TRBJ2-7,TRBV2,once,TGTGCCAGCAGGGCCGGGACAGACTACGAGCAGTACTTC,CASRAGTDYEQYF
-,TRBJ2-5,TRBV7-6,-,TGTGCCAGCAGCTTAGGTTTACCGCGCGGAGGGGAGACCCAGTACTTC,CASSLGLPRGGETQYF
-,TRBJ1-3,TRBV5-1,once,TGCGCCAGCAGCTTGGTAGCGGGAGACACCATATATTTT,CASSLVAGDTIYF
-,TRBJ2-2,TRBV4-2,few,TGTGCCAGCAGCCAAGATGCAGGGCTTACCGGGGAGCTGTTTTTT,CASSQDAGLTGELFF
-,TRBJ1-1,TRBV5-1,-,TGCGCCAGCAGCTTGGTTGAGGGGAACACTGAAGCTTTCTTT,CASSLVEGNTEAFF
TRBD1,TRBJ1-2,TRBV5-1,few,TGCGCCAGCAGCTCTGGACAGGGATCAAACTATGGCTACACCTTC,CASSSGQGSNYGYTF
TRBD2,TRBJ2-1,TRBV7-9,-,TGTGCCAGCAGCTGGGGACTAGCGGTGCACAATGAGCAGTTCTTC,CASSWGLAVHNEQFF
TRBD2,TRBJ2-7,TRBV5-5,-,TGTGCCAGCAGCTTCGGTGGGGGTCCAGCGGGGGCCTACGAGCAGTACTTC,CASSFGGGPAGAYEQYF
TRBD1,TRBJ1-2,TRBV2,-,TGTGCCAGCAGGCGGGGGACAGGGGTCCAAATCTATGGCTACACCTTC,CASRRGTGVQIYGYTF
TRBD1,TRBJ2-2,TRBV18,-,TGTGCCAGCTCACTGACACCGGGACAGGGGGCCACCGGGGAGCTGTTTTTT,CASSLTPGQGATGELFF
TRBD1,TRBJ1-1,TRBV6-5,-,TGTGCCACGAGACAGACAGGGGGACCCCCCACTGAAGCTTTCTTT,CATRQTGGPPTEAFF
TRBD2,TRBJ2-2,TRBV6-1,-,TGTGCCAGCAGTGATAGCGGGAGGGCCACCGGGGAGCTGTTTTTT,CASSDSGRATGELFF
TRBD1,TRBJ2-2,TRBV27,-,TGTGCCAGCAGTTCCGCCGGGACAGGAAACGGGGAGCTGTTTTTT,CASSSAGTGNGELFF
-,TRBJ1-4,TRBV2,-,TGTGCCAGCAGCTTGACAGCAACTAATGAAAAACTGTTTTTT,CASSLTATNEKLFF
-,TRBJ1-1,TRBV10-2,few,TGCGCCAGCAGGGAACAGGGAAACACTGAAGCTTTCTTT,CASREQGNTEAFF
-,TRBJ2-5,TRBV5-6,-,TGTGCCAGCCTTGCCCAACAGGTACAAGAGACCCAGTACTTC,CASLAQQVQETQYF
TRBD1,TRBJ1-4,TRBV15,-,TGTGCCACCAGCCACAGTGAGCGGGACAGGGTAGGAGCGACTAATGAAAAACTGTTTTTT,CATSHSERDRVGATNEKLFF
TRBD1,TRBJ2-3,TRBV7-9,-,TGTTCCAGCAGACCAGACCGGGACAGGGGGAGTACGCAGTATTTT,CSSRPDRDRGSTQYF
TRBD1,TRBJ2-7,TRBV10-3,-,TGTGCCATCACTGCAGGGGGAACCTACGAGCAGTACTTC,CAITAGGTYEQYF
-,TRBJ1-2,TRBV2,-,TGTGCCAGCAGGGGGACACTATATGGCTACACCTTC,CASRGTLYGYTF
TRBD1,TRBJ2-7,TRBV5-4,once,TGTGCCAGCTCCCCCGGGGGACAGGGGGTATACGAGCAGTACTTC,CASSPGGQGVYEQYF
TRBD1,TRBJ1-6,TRBV6-5,-,TGTGCCAGCAGTTACTCGGCAGGGGGCAATTCACCCCTCCACTTT,CASSYSAGGNSPLHF
-,TRBJ2-7,TRBV5-6,-,TGTGCCAGCAGCTCCTCCGGGACTCCCTACGAGCAGTACTTC,CASSSSGTPYEQYF
-,TRBJ2-7,TRBV7-2,-,TGTGCCAGCAGCTTAGGGGGGGGGACAGGCACCTACGAGCAGTACTTC,CASSLGGGTGTYEQYF
-,TRBJ1-6,TRBV5-6,-,TGTGCCAGCAGCTTACAGGGAGGGAATTCACCCCTCCACTTT,CASSLQGGNSPLHF
TRBD1,TRBJ2-7,TRBV6-1,-,TGTGCCAGCAGTCAGACAGGGGTTTACGAGCAGTACTTC,CASSQTGVYEQYF
TRBD2,TRBJ2-5,TRBV27,-,TGTGCCAGCAGATCCTTGATAGCGGGAGGGACCAGTTCCCAGTACTTC,CASRSLIAGGTSSQYF
-,TRBJ1-6,TRBV30,-,TGTGCCTGGAGCGGCTCCTATAATTCACCCCTCCACTTT,CAWSGSYNSPLHF
-,TRBJ2-5,TRBV7-2,-,TGTGCCAGCAGCCCCTACTACTACCAAGAGGCCCAGTACTTC,CASSPYYYQEAQYF
-,TRBJ1-1,TRBV2,few,TGTGCCAGCAGACTTGAACAGGGAAACACTGAAGCTTTCTTT,CASRLEQGNTEAFF
TRBD1,TRBJ2-2,TRBV11-2,-,TGTGCCAGCAGCAAAACCGGGACAGGGTATTGGACCGGGGAGCTGTTTTTT,CASSKTGTGYWTGELFF
-,TRBJ1-5,TRBV19,-,TGTGCCAGTAGTATTGGGAGTCAGCGGCCCCAGCATTTT,CASSIGSQRPQHF
-,TRBJ2-5,TRBV13,-,TGTGCCAGCAGCTTATTACTAGTCGAGACCCAGTACTTC,CASSLLLVETQYF
-,TRBJ2-3,TRBV4-3,-,TGCGCCAGCAGCCAATCTGGCGGAGCCCGCACAGATACGCAGTATTTT,CASSQSGGARTDTQYF